The 30 T cell receptor beta chains reported below all come from one sample, sequenced in a study of vaccination effects on CD4 cells after COVID-19. Assay: immunoSEQ multiplex PCR; the TCRdb copy retains only in-frame clones and omits some. The data contain about 73,000 clones, around 69% of them singletons. These receptors lack a known antigen. The authors isolated CD4+ T cells after less than eleven days of culture. Everyone in the study got two shots of either the BNT162b2 or mRNA-1273 vaccine. The material sequenced was CD4+ T cells from PBMCs cultured without peptide, taken after COVID-19 vaccination. The receptor set was obtained from a human donor who received a COVID-19 vaccine.

This chain uses TRBV24-1 with TRBJ1-2; 7 positions agree with TRBD1. Germline-derived CDR1 and CDR2 are KGHDR and SFDVKD. The CDR3 consists of 12 residues. V lost 3 bases, J lost 7 bases, and 1 base stayed unmatched. The CDR3 DNA sequence: TGTGCCACCAGTGATCGGGACAGTGGCTACACCTTC. As protein: CATSDRDSGYTF.

This chain links TRBV6-2 or TRBV6-3 with TRBJ1-1; D may be TRBD1 (6 bases). Trimming took 6 bases from V and 4 from J, leaving 15 bases between them. The germline CDR1 and CDR2 sequences are MNHEY and SVGEGT. This CDR3 region has 14 residues. The CDR3 nucleotides read TGTGCCAGCAGCCATCAAAACAGGGTCACTGAAGCTTTCTTT. Amino acid sequence: CASSHQNRVTEAFF.

The CDR3 reads CASSLDRGGQPQHF. In nucleotides, the CDR3 is TGTGCCAGCAGCCTAGACAGGGGGGGGCAGCCCCAGCATTTT. This sequence joins TRBV7-2 and TRBJ1-5, with TRBD1 matching 9 bases. Germline loops: CDR1 SGHTA, CDR2 FQGNSA. This CDR3 comprises 14 residues. After removal of 5 bases from V and 7 bases from J, the junction contained 6 bases not matched to a gene.

The CDR3 sequence: CSVATGVETQYF. DNA of the CDR3: TGCAGCGTTGCGACAGGGGTGGAGACCCAGTACTTC. The chain is built from TRBV29-1 and TRBJ2-5; 8 nucleotides line up with TRBD1. The V gene's germline CDR1 is SQVTM and CDR2 ANQGSEA. V trimming: 4 bases; J trimming: 5 bases; junction bases outside the gene matches: 3. This CDR3 contains 12 residues.

This chain connects TRBV28 to TRBJ2-3, with 8 bases identical to TRBD2. The CDR3 contains 14 residues. After removal of 3 bases from V and 5 bases from J, the junction contained 4 bases not matched to a gene. Germline V gives CDR1 MDHEN, CDR2 SYDVKM. The CDR3 nucleotides read TGTGCCAGCAGTTTCGGGGGGGCCATAGATACGCAGTATTTT. Translating gives CASSFGGAIDTQYF. Drawing the rest from reference TRBV28 and TRBJ2-3, the complete variable domain is DVKVTQSSRYLVKRTGEKVFLECVQDMDHENMFWYRQDPGLGLRLIYFSYDVKMKEKGDIPEGYSVSREKKERFSLILESASTNQTSMYLCASSFGGAIDTQYFGPGTRLTVL.

This chain joins TRBV6-5 and TRBJ1-1, with D possibly being TRBD1 (5 bases). This CDR3 comprises 14 residues. Germline V gene lookup returns CDR1 MNHEY and CDR2 SVGAGI. V gave up 0 bases and J gave up 5 bases, with 10 bases separating them. Here the CDR3 DNA reads TGTGCCAGCAGTTACTCCCATCAGGGTACTGAAGCTTTCTTT. Encoded protein: CASSYSHQGTEAFF.

The gene calls are TRBV29-1 and TRBJ2-3; possibly TRBD2 for D (5 bases). Germline CDR1 reads SQVTM; CDR2 reads ANQGSEA. The CDR3 length is 16 residues. The V end lost 1 base, the J end lost 3 bases, and 17 bases lay between the germline ends. CDR3: CSVEGQPGLGTDTQYF. CDR3 sequence (DNA): TGCAGCGTTGAAGGGCAACCGGGATTAGGGACAGATACGCAGTATTTT.

The CDR3 bases are TGTGCCAGCAGCGCGACAGGGCAAGAGACCCAGTACTTC. Its protein is CASSATGQETQYF. This chain links TRBV9 with TRBJ2-5; 7 positions match TRBD1. The junction had 1 base not matched to a gene; V was cut back by 3 bases and J by 2 bases. The CDR3 totals 13 residues. Germline CDR1 and CDR2: SGDLS and YYNGEE.

This chain uses TRBV28 with TRBJ1-5; D not resolved. The CDR3 runs 14 residues. The V and J ends lost 2 bases and 6 bases respectively, with 11 bases between them. The V gene's germline CDR1 is MDHEN and CDR2 SYDVKM. The CDR3: CASSLAIRAQPQHF. DNA for the CDR3: TGTGCCAGCAGTTTAGCTATCCGGGCTCAGCCCCAGCATTTT.

V and J are TRBV5-4 and TRBJ1-1; D gene ambiguous. This CDR3 comprises 13 residues. CDR1 and CDR2 (germline): SGHNT, YYREEE (reference sequence). Deletions cut 6 bases from V and 0 bases from J, with 9 bases between. CDR3 sequence reads: CASKDNMNTEAFF. The CDR3 nucleotides read TGTGCCAGCAAAGATAACATGAACACTGAAGCTTTCTTT.

The genes are TRBV9 and TRBJ1-1; D possibly corresponds to TRBD1 (5 bases). The CDR3 loop spans 17 amino acids. V was clipped by 0 bases and J by 1 base, with 16 bases between them. Germline lookup yields CDR1 SGDLS and CDR2 YYNGEE. CDR3 region: CASSVDAGGAENTEAFF. DNA of the CDR3: TGTGCCAGCAGCGTAGACGCGGGAGGGGCTGAGAACACTGAAGCTTTCTTT.

The J gene is TRBJ2-3, the V gene TRBV18; maybe TRBD1 (5 bases). Germline values: CDR1 KGHSH, CDR2 LQKENI. V shed 2 bases and J shed 3 bases, with 9 bases lying between them. This CDR3 contains 14 residues. CDR3 coding DNA: TGTGCCAGCTCACCAAGGCAGGGTACAGATACGCAGTATTTT. Protein: CASSPRQGTDTQYF.

J is TRBJ2-2 and V is TRBV5-1; weak D call: TRBD2 (7 bases). Trimming stripped 0 bases from V and 5 bases from J, with 11 bases between. Germline V gene data show CDR1 as SGHRS and CDR2 as YFSETQ. The CDR3 loop spans 15 amino acids. The chain's CDR3 is CASSLAGGRTGELFF. The CDR3 nucleotides read TGCGCCAGCAGCTTGGCCGGGGGGCGAACCGGGGAGCTGTTTTTT.

Turning to this clone: One end of the junction is discordant with germline, which a read error may explain. This chain connects TRBV25-1 to TRBJ1-6; D is unresolved. There are 12 residues in the CDR3. Germline loops: CDR1 MGHDK, CDR2 SYGVNS. The CDR3 loop is CASRGYSSPLHF. The CDR3 DNA sequence: TGTGCCAGCAGGGGATATAGTTCACCCCTCCACTTT.

The V gene is TRBV7-2, the J gene TRBJ1-3; 9 bases align to TRBD1. The V segment lost 4 bases and the J segment 4 bases; nucleotides outside the gene matches: 5. Germline V lookup: CDR1 SGHTA, CDR2 FQGNSA. The CDR3 totals 15 residues. Here the CDR3 DNA reads TGTGCCAGCAGCTCACAGGGGGCTACGGGAAACACCATATATTTT. It codes for CASSSQGATGNTIYF. The full variable domain, completed using reference TRBV7-2 and TRBJ1-3, is GAGVSQSPSNKVTEKGKDVELRCDPISGHTALYWYRQSLGQGLEFLIYFQGNSAPDKSGLPSDRFSAERTGGSVSTLTIQRTQQEDSAVYLCASSSQGATGNTIYFGEGSWLTVV.

This sequence joins TRBV15 and TRBJ2-1, with TRBD2 matching 11 bases. Unmatched junction bases numbered 2, after V lost 3 bases and J lost 10 bases. Germline CDR1 and CDR2: LNHNV and YYDKDF (reference sequence). The CDR3 length is 13 residues. This chain's CDR3 is CATSSVAGGEQFF. The CDR3 nucleotides read TGTGCCACCAGCAGTGTAGCGGGGGGGGAGCAGTTCTTC.

The chain combines TRBV7-2 with TRBJ1-6; D is possibly TRBD1 (6 bases). The CDR3 is 15 residues long. Trimming removed 1 base from V and 7 bases from J, with 11 bases in between. The V gene's germline CDR1 is SGHTA and CDR2 FQGNSA. The CDR3 here is CASSLEGGLNSPLHF. As DNA, the CDR3 is TGTGCCAGCAGCTTAGAGGGGGGCCTAAATTCACCCCTCCACTTT.

The rearrangement uses TRBV19 and TRBJ2-6, with 7 bases aligning to TRBD1. J lost 0 bases, V lost 4 bases, and 6 bases had no gene match. The V gene's germline CDR1 is LNHDA and CDR2 SQIVND (reference sequence). The CDR3 is 17 amino acids. The CDR3 loop reads CASSSWTGSSGANVLTF. DNA of the CDR3: TGTGCCAGTAGTAGCTGGACAGGAAGCTCTGGGGCCAACGTCCTGACTTTC.

The J gene is TRBJ2-2, the V gene TRBV6-5; D ambiguous. Germline lookup yields CDR1 MNHEY and CDR2 SVGAGI. V dropped 8 bases and J dropped 3 bases, with 7 bases sitting between them. The CDR3 extends over 12 amino acids. The CDR3: CASGVHTGELFF. CDR3 nucleotides: TGTGCCAGCGGGGTCCACACCGGGGAGCTGTTTTTT.

This chain connects TRBV7-2 to TRBJ1-4; 9 bases match TRBD1. Germline V gene sequence: CDR1 SGHTA, CDR2 FQGNSA. The CDR3 is 15 residues long. The V segment lost 2 bases and the J segment 8 bases; nucleotides outside the gene matches: 6. The CDR3 DNA is TGTGCCAGCAGCTTATTGGGACAGGGACAGGAAAAACTGTTTTTT. Its protein is CASSLLGQGQEKLFF.

The J gene is TRBJ2-2, the V gene TRBV24-1; TRBD2 aligns across 9 bases. The germline gives CDR1 KGHDR, CDR2 SFDVKD. The CDR3 totals 17 residues. The ends lost 9 bases at V and 6 bases at J; junction bases unmatched: 16. DNA of the CDR3: TGTGCCACCGCTTTTGGGAGCGGGGGGAATCGGGCCGGGGAGCTGTTTTTT. Translated: CATAFGSGGNRAGELFF.

The chain joins TRBV7-9 to TRBJ1-1; possibly TRBD1 for D (5 bases). Germline values: CDR1 SEHNR, CDR2 FQNEAQ (reference sequence). The CDR3 covers 13 residues. Trimming stripped 3 bases from V and 6 bases from J, with 11 bases between. The CDR3 DNA reads TGTGCCAGCAGCTTTCTAGGGGAGGCTGAAGCTTTCTTT. Its translation is CASSFLGEAEAFF.

This clone was observed a handful of times. The V call is TRBV21-1, the J call TRBJ1-1. TRBV21-1 counts as a pseudogene. The CDR3 is made up of 14 amino acids. This CDR3 is CASIKGGDETEAFF. In DNA form, the CDR3 reads TGTGCCAGCATCAAAGGGGGAGATGAGACTGAAGCTTTCTTT.

The rearrangement joins TRBV5-1 to TRBJ2-5; D is unresolved. Germline V gene data show CDR1 as SGHRS and CDR2 as YFSETQ. The CDR3 is 12 residues long. The V end was cut by 0 bases, the J end by 4 bases, with 4 bases between. The CDR3 region has the DNA TGCGCCAGCAGCTTGGCCGCAGAGACCCAGTACTTC. It specifies CASSLAAETQYF.

CDR3 amino acids: CASSETGMKNYGYTF. The CDR3 DNA sequence: TGTGCCAGTAGTGAGACAGGGATGAAAAACTATGGCTACACCTTC. This chain connects TRBV19 to TRBJ1-2, with 7 positions matching TRBD1. The V and J ends lost 5 bases and 2 bases, in that order; junction bases with no gene match: 8. The CDR3 loop spans 15 amino acids. CDR1 and CDR2 (germline): LNHDA, SQIVND (reference sequence).

The rearrangement uses TRBV25-1 and TRBJ1-2, with D unresolved. CDR3 length: 13 amino acids. The germline gives CDR1 MGHDK, CDR2 SYGVNS. The V end was cut by 5 bases, the J end by 6 bases, with 13 bases between. CDR3 sequence (DNA): TGTGCCAGCAGTCACCGGTTTAAGGATGGCTACACCTTC. This codes for CASSHRFKDGYTF.

The chain has TRBV7-9 and TRBJ2-3, with D maybe TRBD1 (6 bases). The CDR3 sequence is 16 residues long. Trimming took 1 base from V and 1 from J, leaving 12 bases between them. Germline V CDR1 and CDR2: SEHNR, FQNEAQ (reference sequence). The CDR3 sequence: CASSLVQGLGTDTQYF. DNA for the CDR3: TGTGCCAGCAGCTTAGTACAGGGATTGGGCACAGATACGCAGTATTTT.

The gene calls are TRBV7-2 and TRBJ2-7; 7 nucleotides agree with TRBD1. Germline V gene data show CDR1 as SGHTA and CDR2 as FQGNSA. Trimming cost V 0 bases and J 2 bases; bases outside gene matches: 4. This CDR3 is 15 amino acids long. The CDR3 nucleotides read TGTGCCAGCAGCTTAGCTATTGGACAGGCCTACGAGCAGTACGTC. Amino acid sequence: CASSLAIGQAYEQYV.

J is TRBJ2-1 and V is TRBV6-5, with D maybe TRBD2 (6 bases). The CDR3 loop spans 14 amino acids. Germline V lookup: CDR1 MNHEY, CDR2 SVGAGI. V gave up 0 bases and J gave up 7 bases, with 10 bases separating them. In nucleotides, the CDR3 is TGTGCCAGCAGTTACTCGAGAGGAGGGAATGAGCAGTTCTTC. Residues: CASSYSRGGNEQFF.

This chain connects TRBV4-2 to TRBJ1-2; 8 positions match TRBD1. The V segment lost 5 bases and the J segment 12 bases; nucleotides outside the gene matches: 11. The CDR3 length is 13 residues. Germline lookup yields CDR1 LGHNA and CDR2 YNFKEQ. CDR3 nucleotide sequence: TGTGCCAGCAGCAACCAGGGGGCGGGATACCACACCTTC. The encoded protein is CASSNQGAGYHTF.